The T cell receptor beta chain under discussion was sequenced for a study of T cell changes during pregnancy in multiple sclerosis. The V end lost 4 bases, the J end lost 2 bases, and 15 bases lay between the germline ends. The CDR3 covers 15 residues. Looked up from germline, CDR1 is SGHDT and CDR2 is YYEEEE. Assay used: immunoSEQ multiplex PCR; TCRdb lists only in-frame clones, some missing. The data contain about 59,000 clones, around 94% of them singletons. This specimen was CD8+ T cells from peripheral blood mononuclear cells, taken after pregnancy. The origin of this receptor is a female donor with multiple sclerosis, enrolled in a pregnancy study. V is TRBV5-6 and J is TRBJ1-2; a possible D gene is TRBD1 (6 bases). CDR3 loop: CASSGRRTDNYGYTF. As DNA, the CDR3 is TGTGCCAGCAGCGGCAGACGGACAGACAACTATGGCTACACCTTC.